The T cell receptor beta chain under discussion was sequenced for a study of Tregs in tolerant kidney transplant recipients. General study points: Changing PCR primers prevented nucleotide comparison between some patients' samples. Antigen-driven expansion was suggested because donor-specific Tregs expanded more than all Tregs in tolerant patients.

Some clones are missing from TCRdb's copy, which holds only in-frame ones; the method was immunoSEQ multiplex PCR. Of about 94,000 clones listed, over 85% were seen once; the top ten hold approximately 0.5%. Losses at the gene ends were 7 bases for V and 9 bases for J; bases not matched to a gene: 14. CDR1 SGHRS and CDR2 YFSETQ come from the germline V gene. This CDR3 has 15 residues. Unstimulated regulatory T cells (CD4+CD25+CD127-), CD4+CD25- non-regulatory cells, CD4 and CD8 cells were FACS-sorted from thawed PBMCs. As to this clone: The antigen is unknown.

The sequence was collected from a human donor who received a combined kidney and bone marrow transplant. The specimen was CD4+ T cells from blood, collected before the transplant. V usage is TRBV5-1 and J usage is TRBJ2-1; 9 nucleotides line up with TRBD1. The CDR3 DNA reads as TGCGCCAGCTTGCCAGGGACAGGGTCCAGTGGTGAGCAGTTCTTC. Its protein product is CASLPGTGSSGEQFF. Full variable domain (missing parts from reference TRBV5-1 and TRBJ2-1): KAGVTQTPRYLIKTRGQQVTLSCSPISGHRSVSWYQQTPGQGLQFLFEYFSETQRNKGNFPGRFSGRQFSNSRSEMNVSTLELGDSALYLCASLPGTGSSGEQFFGPGTRLTVL.